The 10 T cell receptor beta chains below come from one sample, sequenced in a study of molecular identifiers for immune sequencing clone quantification. TCRdb reprocessed the PCR reads via MiXCR and lists one record per CDR3 protein. Of over 300,000 distinct CDR3 sequences listed, 24% are singletons. Specimen: naive CD8+ T cells from blood, with Jurkat cell RNA spiked in. Stated subset: FACS-sorted CD8+CD4-CCR7+CD45RA+ naive T cells. These receptors were collected from a human donor in good health. Some libraries in this study had Jurkat cell RNA spiked in.

A note on this clonotype: A single base separates this from a much larger clone, so it may be a read error. This chain links TRBV7-9 with TRBJ2-7, with D unclear. The CDR3 consists of 15 residues. The V and J ends lost 8 bases and 0 bases respectively, with 17 bases between them. CDR1 is SEHNR, CDR2 FQNEAQ, per germline (reference sequence). CDR3 sequence: CASCNAQRFSYEQYF. The CDR3 nucleotides are TGTGCCAGCTGCAACGCGCAGAGATTCTCCTACGAGCAGTACTTC.

The chain couples TRBV2 to TRBJ2-2; 7 nucleotides match TRBD1. CDR3 size: 16 residues. Germline CDR1 and CDR2: SNHLY and FYNNEI. The V and J ends lost 6 bases and 3 bases, in that order; junction bases with no gene match: 10. The CDR3 sequence: CASSRPEGGYTGELFF. CDR3 nucleotide sequence: TGTGCCAGCAGCCGCCCCGAAGGGGGCTACACCGGGGAGCTGTTTTTT.

This clonotype has a count of ten or more. This chain connects TRBV2 to TRBJ2-7, with 8 bases aligning to TRBD2. CDR1 and CDR2 from the germline V gene are SNHLY and FYNNEI. The CDR3 spans 14 residues. J was trimmed by 3 bases and V by 6 bases; bases with no gene match: 7. The CDR3 sequence is CASRLTSDLYEQYF. CDR3 coding DNA: TGTGCCAGCAGGCTGACTAGCGACCTCTACGAGCAGTACTTC.

This rearrangement joins TRBV5-8 to TRBJ2-3; no clear D. The germline V gene encodes CDR1 SGHTS and CDR2 YDEGEE. CDR3 length: 13 residues. Trimming shortened V by 4 bases and J by 4 bases, and 10 bases separated the two germline ends. The CDR3 bases are TGTGCCAGCAGCCTCCCCAGCGCAGATACGCAGTATTTT. Residues: CASSLPSADTQYF. Using reference TRBV5-8 and TRBJ2-3 for the parts outside the CDR3, the full variable domain is EAGVTQSPTHLIKTRGQQATLRCSPISGHTSVYWYQQALGLGLQFLLWYDEGEERNRGNFPPRFSGRQFPNYSSELNVNALELEDSALYLCASSLPSADTQYFGPGTRLTVL.

The chain joins TRBV4-1 to TRBJ1-1; D ambiguous. Germline V gene sequence: CDR1 MGHRA, CDR2 YSYEKL. V was clipped by 4 bases and J by 3 bases, with 9 bases between them. The CDR3 covers 13 residues. CDR3 DNA: TGCGCCAGCAGCCCATCCCGTCACACTGAAGCTTTCTTT. The encoded protein is CASSPSRHTEAFF.

The table lists this clonotype with a few counts. This rearrangement joins TRBV30 to TRBJ2-7; perhaps D is TRBD1 or TRBD2 (5 bases each). Trimming pared 3 bases from V and 4 bases from J, leaving 16 bases between. Germline values: CDR1 GTSNPN, CDR2 SVGIG (reference sequence). CDR3 length equals 14 residues. In nucleotides, the CDR3 is TGTGCCTGGAGCCGAGGGGCTACGGGATACGAGCAGTACTTC. The encoded protein is CAWSRGATGYEQYF.

This clonotype has at least ten counts. V usage is TRBV6-5 and J usage is TRBJ2-3; D is possibly TRBD2 (5 bases). V lost 7 bases, J lost 1 base, and 12 bases lay in between. CDR1 is MNHEY and CDR2 is SVGAGI in the germline V gene. This CDR3 region has 14 residues. CDR3 nucleotides: TGTGCCAGCAACCCGGGGTGGGGCACAGATACGCAGTATTTT. Protein: CASNPGWGTDTQYF.

The chain carries TRBV4-3 and TRBJ2-3; no clear D gene. Germline V CDR1 and CDR2: LGHNA, YSLEER. The germline V and J ends were trimmed by 0 bases and 2 bases, with 6 bases remaining between them. This CDR3 region has 14 residues. The CDR3 is CASSQDTDTDTQYF. The CDR3 DNA reads TGCGCCAGCAGCCAAGACACAGACACAGATACGCAGTATTTT.

This clonotype has at least ten counts. This sequence joins TRBV5-6 and TRBJ2-3, with 10 bases identical to TRBD2. Germline CDR1 and CDR2: SGHDT and YYEEEE. This CDR3 has 14 amino acids. J lost 6 bases, V lost 5 bases, and 6 bases had no gene match. This chain's CDR3 is CASSTSGDFDTQYF. CDR3 DNA: TGTGCCAGCAGTACTAGCGGGGATTTTGATACGCAGTATTTT.

The table lists this clonotype with many counts. The chain uses TRBV4-3 and TRBJ2-7; 7 bases agree with TRBD2. Losses at the gene ends were 4 bases for V and 2 bases for J; bases not matched to a gene: 5. Germline lookup yields CDR1 LGHNA and CDR2 YSLEER. The CDR3 extends over 14 amino acids. The CDR3 loop reads CASSLGTNPYEQYF. As DNA, the CDR3 is TGCGCCAGCAGCCTCGGGACTAACCCCTACGAGCAGTACTTC.